This T cell receptor beta chain was recorded in a study of cytomegalovirus exposure and HLA in healthy donors. Study-level background: Of a few hundred genotyped donors, about 81% clustered with self-reported Caucasian donors.

Overall study findings and caveats: The classifier reportedly diagnosed cytomegalovirus status with high sensitivity and specificity. Later work found that TCR association rates differed between HLA loci; DRB1 had the most and HLA-C the fewest.

The CDR3 runs to 14 residues. Per the germline V gene, CDR1 is SGDLS and CDR2 is YYNGEE. J was trimmed by 7 bases and V by 6 bases; bases with no gene match: 5. For this clone: As yet, its antigen is unknown.

The PCR ran on 60 Vbeta and 13 Jbeta primers. The protocol was immunoSEQ multiplex PCR, while the TCRdb copy is restricted to in-frame clones and leaves out a portion. The profile covers 75,000 to 90,000 clones, with roughly a tenth appearing a single time and over 20% taken by the ten largest. The donors comprised healthy bone marrow donors. The chain joins TRBV9 to TRBJ2-1; 12 bases align to TRBD2. This receptor was identified in a man aged 55-75 years in good health and CMV-seropositive. The source material was PBMCs. The CDR3 sequence: CASTRTSGANEQFF. DNA of the CDR3: TGTGCCAGCACCAGGACTAGCGGGGCTAATGAGCAGTTCTTC.